The rows below give T cell receptor beta chains drawn from one sample of a study of CD8 T cells in ankylosing spondylitis. MiXCR, run by TCRdb on the 5' RACE reads, gives a single entry per CDR3 protein. This sample carries 400,000 to 450,000 distinct CDR3 sequences, roughly 18% of them seen once, and the ten largest clones take over 0.9%. The sequenced material came from blood, either unsorted or a sorted T cell fraction (not recorded which). Receptor source: a male donor with ankylosing spondylitis. The CDR3 runs from the conserved cysteine through the conserved F or W. A D gene is named only where the DNA matches it firmly. Clone size is stated in some rows and not others, as once, few, many or a class when expanded.

j_call	clone_size	v_call	d_call	cdr3_aa	cdr3_nt
TRBJ1-4	.	TRBV20-1	.	CSARDTSTSNEKLFF	TGCAGTGCTAGAGATACGAGTACCTCTAATGAAAAACTGTTTTTT
TRBJ1-2	medium-sized	TRBV4-3	.	CASSQDQGRGERDGYTF	TGCGCCAGCAGCCAAGATCAAGGAAGGGGGGAACGGGATGGCTACACCTTC
TRBJ2-7	few	TRBV7-9	TRBD2	CASGVAGEQYF	TGTGCCAGCGGGGTAGCGGGGGAGCAGTACTTC
TRBJ2-1	few	TRBV13	.	CASSVDRRSRRAGNEQFF	TGTGCCAGCAGCGTAGACAGGAGGTCAAGGCGCGCAGGCAATGAGCAGTTCTTC
TRBJ2-7	.	TRBV28	TRBD2	CATSLFVGTSVREQYF	TGTGCCACCTCGTTGTTCGTTGGGACTAGCGTTCGCGAGCAGTACTTC
TRBJ1-2	many	TRBV5-1	.	CASSLEGQIYGYTF	TGCGCCAGCAGCTTGGAGGGACAAATCTATGGCTACACCTTC
TRBJ1-1	few	TRBV4-1	TRBD1	CASSQVSGGVSTEAFF	TGCGCCAGCAGCCAAGTCTCAGGGGGCGTGAGCACTGAAGCTTTCTTT
TRBJ1-5	once	TRBV6-1	TRBD1	CASSESGTGARLGHF	TGTGCCAGCAGTGAATCCGGGACAGGGGCGAGGCTGGGGCATTTT
TRBJ2-1	few	TRBV20-1	.	CSARIAGLGGREQFF	TGCAGTGCTAGGATAGCGGGCTTAGGGGGACGTGAGCAGTTCTTC
TRBJ1-1	.	TRBV29-1	.	CSVSRQLNTEAFF	TGCAGCGTAAGCAGACAACTGAACACTGAAGCTTTCTTT
TRBJ2-7	many	TRBV12-3/TRBV12-4	TRBD1	CASSPDRGTADYEQYF	TGTGCCAGCAGTCCAGACAGGGGCACTGCGGACTACGAGCAGTACTTC
TRBJ2-3	few	TRBV19	.	CASSIAQSTDTQYF	TGTGCCAGTAGTATAGCACAGTCCACAGATACGCAGTATTTT
TRBJ2-1	few	TRBV15	.	CATSRDGEGLGQFF	TGTGCCACCAGCAGAGATGGAGAGGGCCTGGGGCAGTTCTTC
TRBJ1-6	few	TRBV20-1	.	CSARDSTTYNSPLHF	TGCAGTGCTAGAGATTCCACGACATATAATTCACCCCTCCACTTT
TRBJ2-7	.	TRBV5-1	.	CASSLSLSSYEQYF	TGCGCCAGCAGCTTGTCGCTGAGCTCCTACGAGCAGTACTTC
TRBJ2-5	.	TRBV11-1	TRBD1	CASSFSSTGGLETQYF	TGTGCCAGCAGCTTCTCTAGTACAGGGGGCTTAGAGACCCAGTACTTC
TRBJ1-6	few	TRBV4-1	.	CASSQGPGALYNSPLHF	TGCGCCAGCAGCCAGGGACCGGGGGCCTTATATAATTCACCCCTCCACTTT
TRBJ2-3	.	TRBV5-1	TRBD2	CASSPGTSGPSTDTQYF	TGCGCCAGCAGCCCGGGGACTAGCGGGCCCTCCACAGATACGCAGTATTTT
TRBJ2-3	.	TRBV5-1	.	CASSLDRVVTDTQYF	TGCGCCAGCAGCTTGGACAGGGTAGTAACAGATACGCAGTATTTT
TRBJ1-5	few	TRBV6-1	.	CASKTGEKQPQHF	TGTGCCAGCAAGACGGGGGAGAAGCAGCCCCAGCATTTT
TRBJ1-2	.	TRBV20-1	.	CSARESGYGYTF	TGCAGTGCTAGAGAGTCAGGCTATGGCTACACCTTC
TRBJ1-1	many	TRBV5-1	.	CASSIRGDYTEAFF	TGCGCCAGCAGCATTCGGGGTGATTACACTGAAGCTTTCTTT
TRBJ2-5	.	TRBV9	.	CASSVATGDRSQETQYF	TGTGCCAGCAGCGTAGCTACGGGGGACCGGTCACAAGAGACCCAGTACTTC
TRBJ2-1	.	TRBV2	TRBD2	CASSEKGGWYNEQFF	TGTGCCAGCAGTGAGAAGGGAGGGTGGTACAATGAGCAGTTCTTC
TRBJ1-2	.	TRBV12-3/TRBV12-4	TRBD1	CASTDRGNGYTF	TGTGCCAGCACGGACAGGGGCAACGGCTACACCTTC
TRBJ2-7	few	TRBV7-9	TRBD1	CASSSRQGVYEQYF	TGTGCCAGCAGCTCCCGACAGGGGGTCTACGAGCAGTACTTC
TRBJ2-4	.	TRBV20-1	TRBD2	CSARDSREAKNIQYF	TGCAGTGCTAGAGATTCGCGGGAGGCCAAAAACATTCAGTACTTC
TRBJ2-7	.	TRBV20-1	.	CSAPDRRSYEQYF	TGCAGTGCCCCCGACAGGAGGTCCTACGAGCAGTACTTC
TRBJ1-1	many	TRBV4-2	.	CASSQGDVMNTEAFF	TGTGCCAGCAGCCAAGGGGACGTTATGAACACTGAAGCTTTCTTT
TRBJ2-3	many	TRBV24-1	.	CATREEGTDTQYF	TGTGCCACCAGGGAGGAGGGCACAGATACGCAGTATTTT
TRBJ1-5	few	TRBV5-6	TRBD1	CASSLAGQVGSNQPQHF	TGTGCCAGCAGCTTGGCCGGACAGGTCGGCAGCAATCAGCCCCAGCATTTT
TRBJ2-7	.	TRBV7-2	.	CASSNRGPGSNSYEQYF	TGTGCCAGCAGCAACCGAGGTCCGGGTTCAAACTCCTACGAGCAGTACTTC
TRBJ2-1	few	TRBV20-1	TRBD2	CSARGASGRALDEQFF	TGCAGTGCTAGAGGGGCGAGCGGGAGGGCCCTCGATGAGCAGTTCTTC
TRBJ2-7	.	TRBV4-2	.	CASSQDGGGEQYF	TGTGCCAGCAGCCAAGATGGGGGAGGTGAGCAGTACTTC
TRBJ1-2	.	TRBV3-1	.	CASSQDQRHLYGYTF	TGTGCCAGCAGCCAAGATCAACGACACCTCTATGGCTACACCTTC
TRBJ2-1	few	TRBV29-1	TRBD1	CSVPTGGSVNEQFF	TGCAGCGTGCCTACAGGGGGATCTGTCAATGAGCAGTTCTTC
TRBJ2-7	few	TRBV3-1	.	CASSAIYEQYF	TGTGCCAGCAGTGCCATCTACGAGCAGTACTTC
TRBJ2-1	few	TRBV6-2/TRBV6-3	TRBD2	CASSPRGLAGPLGPYNEQFF	TGTGCCAGCAGCCCCCGTGGACTAGCGGGCCCCCTGGGGCCCTACAATGAGCAGTTCTTC
TRBJ2-1	.	TRBV27	TRBD2	CASSSPGTSGFEQFF	TGTGCCAGCAGTTCCCCCGGTACTAGCGGGTTTGAGCAGTTCTTC
TRBJ2-2	.	TRBV30	TRBD1	CAWTRQGNTGELFF	TGTGCCTGGACTAGACAGGGGAACACCGGGGAGCTGTTTTTT
TRBJ2-7	.	TRBV28	TRBD1	CASSTPGQGAYEQYF	TGTGCCAGCAGTACCCCGGGACAGGGGGCTTACGAGCAGTACTTC
TRBJ1-2	few	TRBV5-1	.	CASSLAVGAIKGNPNYGYTF	TGCGCCAGCAGCTTGGCCGTTGGGGCAATTAAGGGGAATCCTAACTATGGCTACACCTTC
TRBJ2-3	.	TRBV20-1	.	CSARPARGRARSTDTQYF	TGCAGTGCTAGACCTGCTCGGGGGCGAGCGAGAAGCACAGATACGCAGTATTTT
TRBJ2-1	.	TRBV6-2/TRBV6-3	TRBD2	CASSYLGGRDSEQFF	TGTGCCAGCAGTTACCTGGGCGGGAGGGATAGTGAGCAGTTCTTC
TRBJ2-6	.	TRBV12-3/TRBV12-4	.	CASSLASGANVLTF	TGTGCCAGCAGTTTAGCTTCTGGGGCCAACGTCCTGACTTTC
TRBJ2-3	.	TRBV5-1	.	CASRGARPTDTQYF	TGCGCCAGCAGGGGGGCCCGGCCCACAGATACGCAGTATTTT
TRBJ2-1	many	TRBV7-2	.	CASRRDLIYNEQFF	TGTGCCAGCAGACGGGACTTGATCTACAATGAGCAGTTCTTC
TRBJ2-7	.	TRBV7-8	TRBD2	CASSLRGGNAYEQYF	TGTGCCAGCAGCTTACGGGGGGGGAACGCCTACGAGCAGTACTTC